Given below is one T cell receptor beta chain in context. Its antigen is undetermined. The CDR3 is made up of 16 amino acids. Germline-derived CDR1 and CDR2 are MGHDK and SYGVNS. V lost 2 bases, J lost 2 bases, and 13 bases lay in between. Clones were sequenced by immunoSEQ multiplex PCR, and TCRdb holds only the in-frame ones, with some missing. The table lists some 120,000 clones, roughly 90% of them singletons. The data were taken from a study of T cell responses to AZD1222 COVID-19 vaccine. Overall study findings and caveats: Unmutated variant regions are reportedly targeted by nearly half of spike-specific TCRs.

The chain joins TRBV25-1 to TRBJ1-3, with D perhaps TRBD1 (6 bases). The source material was peripheral blood, sampled on day 0 of MenACWY control vaccination. This clonotype originated in an adult in good health. In DNA form, the CDR3 reads TGTGCCAGCAGTGAAGTAAGGGGGTCGGCTGGAAACACCATATATTTT. As protein: CASSEVRGSAGNTIYF. The complete variable domain, with remaining parts taken from reference TRBV25-1 and TRBJ1-3, reads EADIYQTPRYLVIGTGKKITLECSQTMGHDKMYWYQQDPGMELHLIHYSYGVNSTEKGDLSSESTVSRIRTEHFPLTLESARPSHTSQYLCASSEVRGSAGNTIYFGEGSWLTVV.